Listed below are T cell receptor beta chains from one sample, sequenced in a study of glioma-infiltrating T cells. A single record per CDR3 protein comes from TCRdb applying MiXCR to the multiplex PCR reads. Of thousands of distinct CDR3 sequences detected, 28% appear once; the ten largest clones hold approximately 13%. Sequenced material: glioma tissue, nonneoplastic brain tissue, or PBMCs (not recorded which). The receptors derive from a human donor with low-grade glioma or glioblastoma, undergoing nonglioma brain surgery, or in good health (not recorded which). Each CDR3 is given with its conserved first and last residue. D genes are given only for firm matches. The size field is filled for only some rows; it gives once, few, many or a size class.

cdr3_nt: TGCGCCAGCAGCTTAGCTCTAGGGGACGTGAACTATGGCTACACCTTC
cdr3_aa: CASSLALGDVNYGYTF
v_call: TRBV7-2
j_call: TRBJ1-2
cdr3_length: 16
clone_size: .
d_call: .

cdr3_nt: TGTGCCAGCAGCTTTAATGACGGGAAGACCCAGTACTTC
cdr3_aa: CASSFNDGKTQYF
v_call: TRBV7-2
j_call: TRBJ2-5
cdr3_length: 13
clone_size: medium-sized
d_call: .

cdr3_nt: TGTGCCAGTAGTAGTGGGAGCAACCAAGAGACCCAGTACTTC
cdr3_aa: CASSSGSNQETQYF
v_call: TRBV19
j_call: TRBJ2-5
cdr3_length: 14
clone_size: many
d_call: .

cdr3_nt: TGTGCCAGCTCACCCCTCGGGGCTAGCGGCAGGGGCTACGAGCAGTACTTC
cdr3_aa: CASSPLGASGRGYEQYF
v_call: TRBV6-1
j_call: TRBJ2-7
cdr3_length: 17
clone_size: .
d_call: .

cdr3_nt: TGTGCCAGCAGCCCGACAGGGGGGGTGAGTGGAGCTTTCTTT
cdr3_aa: CASSPTGGVSGAFF
v_call: TRBV7-2
j_call: TRBJ1-1
cdr3_length: 14
clone_size: many
d_call: TRBD1

cdr3_nt: TGTGCCAGCAGCTCAGTTTCCGGGACAGAGTATGGCTACACCTTC
cdr3_aa: CASSSVSGTEYGYTF
v_call: TRBV7-2
j_call: TRBJ1-2
cdr3_length: 15
clone_size: medium-sized
d_call: TRBD1

cdr3_nt: TGTGCCAGCAAGGCCACAGATACGCAGTATTTT
cdr3_aa: CASKATDTQYF
v_call: TRBV27
j_call: TRBJ2-3
cdr3_length: 11
clone_size: medium-sized
d_call: .

cdr3_nt: TGCAGTGCTAGAGAGATCATGCGGCCAGATACGCAGTATTTT
cdr3_aa: CSAREIMRPDTQYF
v_call: TRBV20-1
j_call: TRBJ2-3
cdr3_length: 14
clone_size: .
d_call: .

cdr3_nt: TGTCCCCCCCGCCCCCGGCCGCCGGCCCCTGCGCCGTTCTTC
cdr3_aa: CPPRPRPPAPAPFF
v_call: TRBV15
j_call: TRBJ2-1
cdr3_length: 14
clone_size: .
d_call: .

cdr3_nt: TGTGCCAGCAGCGTAGCGGCAGGGGGGAGCTCCTACAATGAGCAGTTCTTC
cdr3_aa: CASSVAAGGSSYNEQFF
v_call: TRBV9
j_call: TRBJ2-1
cdr3_length: 17
clone_size: once
d_call: .

cdr3_nt: TGTGCCAGTAGTATAGGGGAGGGACACTCCTACGAGCAGTACTTC
cdr3_aa: CASSIGEGHSYEQYF
v_call: TRBV19
j_call: TRBJ2-7
cdr3_length: 15
clone_size: many
d_call: .

cdr3_nt: TGTGCCAGCAGTTTGTTCCAGGGAATCAGCTCCTATAATTCACCCCTCCACTTT
cdr3_aa: CASSLFQGISSYNSPLHF
v_call: TRBV27
j_call: TRBJ1-6
cdr3_length: 18
clone_size: medium-sized
d_call: .

cdr3_nt: TGTGCCAGCAGCCAAGCCAGTGGGGGAGGCTATGGCTACACCTTC
cdr3_aa: CASSQASGGGYGYTF
v_call: TRBV3-1
j_call: TRBJ1-2
cdr3_length: 15
clone_size: many
d_call: .

cdr3_nt: TGTGCCAGCAGTTTGATGGGATTCGTTGGCTACACCTTC
cdr3_aa: CASSLMGFVGYTF
v_call: TRBV12-3/TRBV12-4
j_call: TRBJ1-2
cdr3_length: 13
clone_size: many
d_call: .

cdr3_nt: TGTGCCAGCAGTGATCGGAAAGGAGCACAGGGGGCTTCAAATGAGCAGTTCTTC
cdr3_aa: CASSDRKGAQGASNEQFF
v_call: TRBV2
j_call: TRBJ2-1
cdr3_length: 18
clone_size: many
d_call: TRBD1

cdr3_nt: TGTGCCAGCGGGAAAATAAAGATTTCAACTAGCAAAGATAAGCAGTATTTT
cdr3_aa: CASGKIKISTSKDKQYF
v_call: TRBV27
j_call: TRBJ2-3
cdr3_length: 17
clone_size: few
d_call: .

cdr3_nt: TGTGCCAGCAGTTTAGCGCTGGCGCTCCAGCCCCAGCATTTT
cdr3_aa: CASSLALALQPQHF
v_call: TRBV12-3/TRBV12-4
j_call: TRBJ1-5
cdr3_length: 14
clone_size: many
d_call: .

cdr3_nt: TGTGCCAGCCCTCCCCCCGGGACTAGCGGGGTCGGGATAGATACGCAGTATTTT
cdr3_aa: CASPPPGTSGVGIDTQYF
v_call: TRBV28
j_call: TRBJ2-3
cdr3_length: 18
clone_size: .
d_call: TRBD2

cdr3_nt: TGTGCCAGCAGCTTAGGGACTAGCGGACAAGAGACCCAGTACTTC
cdr3_aa: CASSLGTSGQETQYF
v_call: TRBV7-6
j_call: TRBJ2-5
cdr3_length: 15
clone_size: medium-sized
d_call: TRBD2

cdr3_nt: TGCGCCAGCAGGACGGCTGTGGGGGTTGGGCCGTCCTACAATGAGCAGTTCTTC
cdr3_aa: CASRTAVGVGPSYNEQFF
v_call: TRBV5-1
j_call: TRBJ2-1
cdr3_length: 18
clone_size: many
d_call: .

cdr3_nt: TGTGCCAGCAGGCTAGCCAGCCAAGAGACCCAGTACTTC
cdr3_aa: CASRLASQETQYF
v_call: TRBV11-2
j_call: TRBJ2-5
cdr3_length: 13
clone_size: many
d_call: .

cdr3_nt: TGTGCCAGCAGGATGACTAGCGGGAGGTCCTACGAGCAGTACTTC
cdr3_aa: CASRMTSGRSYEQYF
v_call: TRBV28
j_call: TRBJ2-7
cdr3_length: 15
clone_size: medium-sized
d_call: TRBD2

cdr3_nt: TGTGCCAGCAGTTACTCGTCTGGGACAGCTACCTACGAGCAGTACTTC
cdr3_aa: CASSYSSGTATYEQYF
v_call: TRBV6-6
j_call: TRBJ2-7
cdr3_length: 16
clone_size: medium-sized
d_call: TRBD1

cdr3_nt: TGCACCTCTGAGCGGGAGGGGACCCAGTACTTC
cdr3_aa: CTSEREGTQYF
v_call: TRBV20-1
j_call: TRBJ2-5
cdr3_length: 11
clone_size: medium-sized
d_call: TRBD2

cdr3_nt: TGTGCCAGCTCACCCCTCGGGGCTAGCGGTACAGATACGCAGTATTTT
cdr3_aa: CASSPLGASGTDTQYF
v_call: TRBV6-1
j_call: TRBJ2-3
cdr3_length: 16
clone_size: .
d_call: TRBD2

cdr3_nt: TGTGCCACCAGAGATCGTGATGTCGGAGCTTTCTTT
cdr3_aa: CATRDRDVGAFF
v_call: TRBV15
j_call: TRBJ1-1
cdr3_length: 12
clone_size: .
d_call: .

cdr3_nt: TGTGCCAGCAGCCTGACGGGGTGGACGGGGAATGAGCAGTTCTTC
cdr3_aa: CASSLTGWTGNEQFF
v_call: TRBV11-1
j_call: TRBJ2-1
cdr3_length: 15
clone_size: many
d_call: .

cdr3_nt: TGTGCCAGCAGTGGCCTCGTGGGTAACATTCAGTACTTC
cdr3_aa: CASSGLVGNIQYF
v_call: TRBV25-1
j_call: TRBJ2-4
cdr3_length: 13
clone_size: medium-sized
d_call: .

cdr3_nt: TGTGCCAGCACCGGGACTAGCGGGGCGTACAATGAGCAGTTCTTC
cdr3_aa: CASTGTSGAYNEQFF
v_call: TRBV7-9
j_call: TRBJ2-1
cdr3_length: 15
clone_size: many
d_call: TRBD2

cdr3_nt: TGTGCCAGCAGTTACCCCGGGGGGGGGGGGAAAACTGAAGCTTTCTTT
cdr3_aa: CASSYPGGGGKTEAFF
v_call: TRBV6-2/TRBV6-3
j_call: TRBJ1-1
cdr3_length: 16
clone_size: .
d_call: .

cdr3_nt: TGTGCCAGTAGTCCTTGGACAGGACTTGGGAGCAATCAGCCCCAGCATTTT
cdr3_aa: CASSPWTGLGSNQPQHF
v_call: TRBV19
j_call: TRBJ1-5
cdr3_length: 17
clone_size: many
d_call: TRBD1

cdr3_nt: TGTGCCAGCAGCTCGACGACTAGCGGGAGGACTGAGACCCAGTACTTC
cdr3_aa: CASSSTTSGRTETQYF
v_call: TRBV11-3
j_call: TRBJ2-5
cdr3_length: 16
clone_size: many
d_call: TRBD2

cdr3_nt: TGTGCCAGCAGGGGAGCGGGAGGGCCGTCTCCAGATACGCAGTATTTT
cdr3_aa: CASRGAGGPSPDTQYF
v_call: TRBV7-2
j_call: TRBJ2-3
cdr3_length: 16
clone_size: many
d_call: TRBD2

cdr3_nt: TGTGCCAGCAGTGAATCTCCCGGACTAGCCTACGAGCAGTACTTC
cdr3_aa: CASSESPGLAYEQYF
v_call: TRBV2
j_call: TRBJ2-7
cdr3_length: 15
clone_size: medium-sized
d_call: TRBD2

cdr3_nt: TGCAGCGTTGGAGGGGGTACCAACTATGGCTACACCTTC
cdr3_aa: CSVGGGTNYGYTF
v_call: TRBV29-1
j_call: TRBJ1-2
cdr3_length: 13
clone_size: many
d_call: .

cdr3_nt: TGTGCCAGCAGTCCCCAAGTGAGGGGGGGCTACACCTTC
cdr3_aa: CASSPQVRGGYTF
v_call: TRBV28
j_call: TRBJ1-2
cdr3_length: 13
clone_size: medium-sized
d_call: .

cdr3_nt: TGTGCAAGCACTCCAGGACAGGGCGGGACGGAAGCTTGCTTT
cdr3_aa: CASTPGQGGTEACF
v_call: TRBV6-1
j_call: TRBJ1-1
cdr3_length: 14
clone_size: .
d_call: TRBD1

cdr3_nt: TGTGCCAGCTCGACAGGGTGGATGAGTGGAGCTTTCTTT
cdr3_aa: CASSTGWMSGAFF
v_call: TRBV7-2
j_call: TRBJ1-1
cdr3_length: 13
clone_size: .
d_call: TRBD1

cdr3_nt: TGTGCCAGCAGCCCACTCGATCGCGGGGAAGGGAGAGGAGAGACCCAGTACTTC
cdr3_aa: CASSPLDRGEGRGETQYF
v_call: TRBV9
j_call: TRBJ2-5
cdr3_length: 18
clone_size: many
d_call: .

cdr3_nt: TGCAGTGCTAGAGAGTTGACTAGCATGGCAAGAAACATTCAGTACTTC
cdr3_aa: CSARELTSMARNIQYF
v_call: TRBV20-1
j_call: TRBJ2-4
cdr3_length: 16
clone_size: medium-sized
d_call: TRBD2

cdr3_nt: TGTGCCAGCAGCTCAAGCGGGACCACAGATACGCAGTATTTT
cdr3_aa: CASSSSGTTDTQYF
v_call: TRBV11-2
j_call: TRBJ2-3
cdr3_length: 14
clone_size: many
d_call: TRBD2

cdr3_nt: TGCAGTGCTAGAGTTTTTGGTGACGATGAGCAGTTCTTC
cdr3_aa: CSARVFGDDEQFF
v_call: TRBV20-1
j_call: TRBJ2-1
cdr3_length: 13
clone_size: medium-sized
d_call: .

cdr3_nt: TGTGCCAGCAGCTCTACCAGCGGAGGTTTCGAGACCCAGTACTTC
cdr3_aa: CASSSTSGGFETQYF
v_call: TRBV7-2
j_call: TRBJ2-5
cdr3_length: 15
clone_size: medium-sized
d_call: .

cdr3_nt: TGCAGTGCTGCCGTCGAAGGACAGGCCTCCGGGCGGGCCCAGCATTTT
cdr3_aa: CSAAVEGQASGRAQHF
v_call: TRBV20-1
j_call: TRBJ1-5
cdr3_length: 16
clone_size: medium-sized
d_call: TRBD1

cdr3_nt: TGTGCCAGCCTTCGCATAGGGGATCCAACAGATACGCAGTATTTT
cdr3_aa: CASLRIGDPTDTQYF
v_call: TRBV6-2/TRBV6-3
j_call: TRBJ2-3
cdr3_length: 15
clone_size: once
d_call: .

cdr3_nt: TGTGCCAGCAGCTTCTCCGACTTCGCCTACAATGAGCAGTTCTTC
cdr3_aa: CASSFSDFAYNEQFF
v_call: TRBV7-6
j_call: TRBJ2-1
cdr3_length: 15
clone_size: many
d_call: .

cdr3_nt: TGTGCCAGCAGCAGAGGGATAGCGGGAGTACAAGAGACCCAGTACTTC
cdr3_aa: CASSRGIAGVQETQYF
v_call: TRBV7-2
j_call: TRBJ2-5
cdr3_length: 16
clone_size: medium-sized
d_call: TRBD2

cdr3_nt: TGCAGTGCTAGAGTGGCCTGGGATACGCAGTATTTT
cdr3_aa: CSARVAWDTQYF
v_call: TRBV20-1
j_call: TRBJ2-3
cdr3_length: 12
clone_size: medium-sized
d_call: .

cdr3_nt: TGTGCCAGCAAAAAACACCCGCTAGGGAATGAGCAGTTCTTC
cdr3_aa: CASKKHPLGNEQFF
v_call: TRBV6-1
j_call: TRBJ2-1
cdr3_length: 14
clone_size: many
d_call: .